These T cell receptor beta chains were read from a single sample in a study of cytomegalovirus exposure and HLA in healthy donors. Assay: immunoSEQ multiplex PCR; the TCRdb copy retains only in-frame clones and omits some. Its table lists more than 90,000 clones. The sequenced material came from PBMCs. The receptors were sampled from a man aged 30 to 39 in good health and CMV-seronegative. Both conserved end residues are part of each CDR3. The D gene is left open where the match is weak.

CASSLGDRKGNTIYF TGTGCCAGCAGCTTAGGGGACAGAAAGGGAAACACCATATATTTT TRBV11-2 TRBD1 TRBJ1-3 15
CASSLTRAGANVLTF TGTGCCAGCAGCTTAACGCGAGCGGGGGCCAACGTCCTGACTTTC TRBV7-2 - TRBJ2-6 15
CAWTANRDRGKAFF TGTGCCTGGACCGCAAACCGGGACAGAGGGAAAGCTTTCTTT TRBV30 TRBD1 TRBJ1-1 14
CASSPNRVLGGYTF TGTGCCAGCAGCCCTAACCGGGTCCTAGGAGGCTACACCTTC TRBV9 - TRBJ1-2 14
CASSSGLAGSNEQFF TGTGCCAGCTCATCGGGACTAGCGGGGTCCAATGAGCAGTTCTTC TRBV18 TRBD2 TRBJ2-1 15
CASSPRNSGNTIYF TGTGCCAGCAGTCCGCGAAACTCTGGAAACACCATATATTTT TRBV6-5 - TRBJ1-3 14
CASSYSVQSGYGYTF TGTGCCAGCAGTTACTCAGTCCAGAGCGGTTATGGCTACACCTTC TRBV6-5 - TRBJ1-2 15
CASKEYSGALSTDMQYF TGTGCCAGCAAGGAGTACAGCGGGGCCCTTAGCACAGATATGCAGTATTTT TRBV9 TRBD2 TRBJ2-3 17
CASSFGGYNSPLHF TGTGCCAGCAGCTTTGGCGGCTATAATTCACCCCTCCACTTT TRBV11-2 - TRBJ1-6 14
CASSLGRENYGYTF TGTGCCAGCAGTCTAGGACGGGAAAACTATGGCTACACCTTC TRBV6-5 - TRBJ1-2 14
CASSLTGRQETQYF TGTGCCAGCAGCTTAACCGGGAGACAAGAGACCCAGTACTTC TRBV11-2 - TRBJ2-5 14
CASSESLGTQYF TGTGCCAGCAGCGAATCCCTTGGCACCCAGTACTTC TRBV7-2 - TRBJ2-5 12
CASSLGGDSTEQFF TGTGCCAGCAGCTTAGGGGGTGACAGTACTGAGCAGTTCTTC TRBV7-6 - TRBJ2-1 14
CASSSPGAGGINEQFF TGTGCCAGCAGTTCCCCGGGAGCGGGGGGAATCAATGAGCAGTTCTTC TRBV28 TRBD2 TRBJ2-1 16
CASSPRTGETSPLHF TGTGCCAGCTCACCAAGGACAGGGGAGACTTCACCCCTCCACTTT TRBV18 TRBD1 TRBJ1-6 15
CASSNRLAGAYEQYF TGTGCCAGCAGCAACCGACTAGCGGGGGCCTACGAGCAGTACTTC TRBV6-5 TRBD2 TRBJ2-7 15
CSAQTARNEKLFF TGCAGCGCCCAGACAGCTAGGAATGAAAAACTGTTTTTT TRBV29-1 - TRBJ1-4 13
CASSPSGRQGYYGYTF TGTGCCAGCAGCCCCTCGGGGCGACAGGGTTACTATGGCTACACCTTC TRBV7-8 TRBD1 TRBJ1-2 16
CASSLAGSTEAFF TGCGCCAGCAGCTTGGCCGGGAGCACTGAAGCTTTCTTT TRBV5-1 - TRBJ1-1 13
CSAAQGNEQYF TGCAGTGCCGCCCAGGGGAACGAGCAGTACTTC TRBV20-1 - TRBJ2-7 11
CASSLDASGGYNEQFF TGCGCCAGCAGCTTGGATGCGTCGGGGGGCTACAATGAGCAGTTCTTC TRBV5-1 TRBD2 TRBJ2-1 16
CATSKDSKKYGYTF TGTGCCACCAGCAAGGACAGTAAAAAATATGGCTACACCTTC TRBV15 - TRBJ1-2 14
CASSLVGGGATGELFF TGTGCCAGCAGCTTGGTGGGGGGTGGGGCCACCGGGGAGCTGTTTTTT TRBV5-4 - TRBJ2-2 16
CATPVTAIGKETQYF TGTGCCACCCCCGTTACGGCTATCGGGAAAGAGACCCAGTACTTC TRBV6-1 - TRBJ2-5 15
CASSFDSAGVPNSPLHF TGTGCCAGCAGCTTCGATTCGGCGGGGGTGCCCAATTCACCCCTCCACTTT TRBV7-2 - TRBJ1-6 17
CASSRSGDRGAGNTIYF TGTGCCAGCAGTCGGTCGGGGGACAGGGGGGCTGGAAACACCATATATTTT TRBV2 TRBD1 TRBJ1-3 17
CASSQDRAGEQFF TGTGCCAGCAGCCAAGATAGGGCGGGTGAGCAGTTCTTC TRBV14 - TRBJ2-1 13
CASSEQGAAGNTIYF TGTGCCAGCAGCGAACAGGGGGCGGCTGGAAACACCATATATTTT TRBV6-5 TRBD1 TRBJ1-3 15
CASSYTGQGYEQYF TGTGCCAGCAGTTACACGGGACAGGGCTACGAGCAGTACTTC TRBV6-5 TRBD1 TRBJ2-7 14